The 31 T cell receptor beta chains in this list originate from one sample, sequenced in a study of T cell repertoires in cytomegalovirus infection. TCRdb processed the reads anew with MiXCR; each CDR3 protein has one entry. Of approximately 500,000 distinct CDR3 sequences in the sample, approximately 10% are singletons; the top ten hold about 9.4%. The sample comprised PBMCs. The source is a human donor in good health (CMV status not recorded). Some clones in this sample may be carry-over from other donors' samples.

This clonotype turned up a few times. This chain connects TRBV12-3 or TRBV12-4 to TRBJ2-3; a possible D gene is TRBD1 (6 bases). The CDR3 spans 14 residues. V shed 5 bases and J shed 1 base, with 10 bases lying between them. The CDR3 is CASSIQGGTDTQYF. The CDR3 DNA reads TGTGCCAGCAGTATACAGGGAGGCACAGATACGCAGTATTTT.

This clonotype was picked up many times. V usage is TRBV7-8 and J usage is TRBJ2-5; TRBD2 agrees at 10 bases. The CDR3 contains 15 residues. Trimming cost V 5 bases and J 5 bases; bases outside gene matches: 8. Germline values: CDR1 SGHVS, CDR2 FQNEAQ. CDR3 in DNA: TGTGCCAGCAGCCTAACTAGCGGGGTTGGGGAGACCCAGTACTTC. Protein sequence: CASSLTSGVGETQYF.

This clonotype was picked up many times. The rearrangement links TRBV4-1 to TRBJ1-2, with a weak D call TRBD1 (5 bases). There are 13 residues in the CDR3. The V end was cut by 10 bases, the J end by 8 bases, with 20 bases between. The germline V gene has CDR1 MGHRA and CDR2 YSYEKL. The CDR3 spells CATAQQAGRGYTF. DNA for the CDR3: TGCGCCACCGCCCAACAGGCCGGGCGGGGCTACACCTTC.

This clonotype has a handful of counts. The CDR3 DNA reads TGTGCCAGCAGACCTACTAGCGGGGCCTACGAGCAGTACTTC. Translated: CASRPTSGAYEQYF. V gene TRBV6-6 combines with J gene TRBJ2-7, with 10 bases aligning to TRBD2. In germline, CDR1 is MNHNY, CDR2 SVGAGI (reference sequence). V gave up 6 bases and J gave up 2 bases; unmatched junction bases: 4. This CDR3 contains 14 residues.

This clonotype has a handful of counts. CDR3 residues: CASSFRGTGDGYTF. In DNA form, the CDR3 reads TGTGCCAGCAGCTTCCGAGGGACAGGGGACGGCTACACCTTC. J is TRBJ1-2 and V is TRBV2, with TRBD1 matching over 10 bases. CDR1 is SNHLY, CDR2 FYNNEI, per germline. This CDR3 is 14 amino acids long. J gave up 8 bases and V 6 bases, and 9 bases lay outside the gene matches.

CDR3 coding DNA: TGTGCCAGCAGCCAAGATACGGTGATACTAGTACCGGGTGAAAAACTGTTTTTT. This encodes CASSQDTVILVPGEKLFF. The rearrangement links TRBV4-2 to TRBJ1-4; no firm D call. Germline CDR1 and CDR2: LGHNA and YNFKEQ. V lost 0 bases to trimming and J lost 7 bases, with 21 bases between them. The CDR3 is 18 residues long.

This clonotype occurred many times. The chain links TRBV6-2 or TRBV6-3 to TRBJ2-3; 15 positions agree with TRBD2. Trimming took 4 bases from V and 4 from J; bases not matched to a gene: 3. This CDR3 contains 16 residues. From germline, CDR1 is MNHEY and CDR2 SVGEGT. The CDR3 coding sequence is TGTGCCAGCAGTTTCGGACTAGCGGGAGGGCCAGATACGCAGTATTTT. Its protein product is CASSFGLAGGPDTQYF.

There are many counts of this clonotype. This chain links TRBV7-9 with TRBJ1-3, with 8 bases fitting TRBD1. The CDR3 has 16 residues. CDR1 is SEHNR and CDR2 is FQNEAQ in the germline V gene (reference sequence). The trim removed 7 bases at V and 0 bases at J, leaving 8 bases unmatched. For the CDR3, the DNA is TGTGCCAGCACCACAGGGGGATTCCTCTCTGGAAACACCATATATTTT. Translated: CASTTGGFLSGNTIYF.

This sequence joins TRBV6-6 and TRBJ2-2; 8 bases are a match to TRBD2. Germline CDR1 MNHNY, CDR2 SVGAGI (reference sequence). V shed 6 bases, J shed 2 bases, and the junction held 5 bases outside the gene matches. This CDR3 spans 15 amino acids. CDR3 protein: CASSGLAENTGELFF. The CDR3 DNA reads TGTGCCAGCAGCGGACTAGCTGAAAACACCGGGGAGCTGTTTTTT.

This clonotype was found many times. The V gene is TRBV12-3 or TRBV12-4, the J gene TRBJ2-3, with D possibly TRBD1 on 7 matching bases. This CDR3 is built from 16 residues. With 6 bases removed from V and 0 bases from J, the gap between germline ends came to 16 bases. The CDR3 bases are TGTGCCAGCAGATATTCGGGGGACAGAAGCACAGATACGCAGTATTTT. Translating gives CASRYSGDRSTDTQYF.

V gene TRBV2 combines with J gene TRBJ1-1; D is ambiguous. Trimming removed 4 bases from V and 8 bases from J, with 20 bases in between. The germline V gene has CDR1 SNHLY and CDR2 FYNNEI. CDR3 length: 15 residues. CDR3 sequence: CASSVKGPRGLEAFF. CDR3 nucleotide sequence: TGTGCCAGCAGTGTTAAAGGGCCACGGGGTTTGGAAGCTTTCTTT.

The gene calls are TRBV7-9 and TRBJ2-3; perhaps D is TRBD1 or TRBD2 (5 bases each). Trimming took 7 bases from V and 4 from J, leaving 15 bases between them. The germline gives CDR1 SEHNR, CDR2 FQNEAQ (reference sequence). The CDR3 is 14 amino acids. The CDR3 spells CASTPGRVADTQYF. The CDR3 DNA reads TGTGCCAGCACCCCGGGACGCGTCGCAGATACGCAGTATTTT.

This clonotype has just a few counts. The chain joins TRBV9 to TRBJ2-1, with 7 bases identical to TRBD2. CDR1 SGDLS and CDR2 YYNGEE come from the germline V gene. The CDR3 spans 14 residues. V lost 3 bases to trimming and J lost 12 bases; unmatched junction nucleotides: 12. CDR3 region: CASSEPGLWERQFF. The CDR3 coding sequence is TGTGCCAGCAGCGAACCGGGACTATGGGAAAGGCAGTTCTTC.

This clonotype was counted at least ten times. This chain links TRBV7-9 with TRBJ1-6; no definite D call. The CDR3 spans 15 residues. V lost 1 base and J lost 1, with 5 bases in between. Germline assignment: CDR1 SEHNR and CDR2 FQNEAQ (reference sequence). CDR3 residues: CASSLDGSYNSPLHF. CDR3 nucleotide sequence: TGTGCCAGCAGCTTAGATGGGTCCTATAATTCACCCCTCCACTTT.

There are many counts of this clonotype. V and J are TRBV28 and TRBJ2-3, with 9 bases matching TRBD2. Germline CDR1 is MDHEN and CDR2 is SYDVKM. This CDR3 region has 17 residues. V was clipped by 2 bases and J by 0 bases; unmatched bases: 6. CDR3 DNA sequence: TGTGCCAGCAGTTTAATTAATCTAGCGGGAAGCACAGATACGCAGTATTTT. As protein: CASSLINLAGSTDTQYF.

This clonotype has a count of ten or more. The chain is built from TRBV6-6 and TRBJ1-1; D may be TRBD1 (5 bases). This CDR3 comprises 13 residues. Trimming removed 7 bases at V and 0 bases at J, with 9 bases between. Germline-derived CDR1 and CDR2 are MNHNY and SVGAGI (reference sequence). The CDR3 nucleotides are TGTGCCAGCACCCAGGGTATGAACACTGAAGCTTTCTTT. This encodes CASTQGMNTEAFF.

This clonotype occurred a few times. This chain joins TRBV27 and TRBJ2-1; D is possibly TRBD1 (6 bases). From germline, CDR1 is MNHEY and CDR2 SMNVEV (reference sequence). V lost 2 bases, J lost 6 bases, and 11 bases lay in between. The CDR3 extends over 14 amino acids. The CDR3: CASSLQTGINEQFF. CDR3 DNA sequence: TGTGCCAGCAGTTTACAAACAGGGATCAATGAGCAGTTCTTC.

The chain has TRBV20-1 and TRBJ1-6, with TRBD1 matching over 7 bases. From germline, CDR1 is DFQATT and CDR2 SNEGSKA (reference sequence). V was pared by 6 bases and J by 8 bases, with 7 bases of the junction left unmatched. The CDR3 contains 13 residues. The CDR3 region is CSATQGEDSPLHF. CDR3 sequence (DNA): TGCAGTGCAACTCAGGGGGAGGATTCACCCCTCCACTTT.

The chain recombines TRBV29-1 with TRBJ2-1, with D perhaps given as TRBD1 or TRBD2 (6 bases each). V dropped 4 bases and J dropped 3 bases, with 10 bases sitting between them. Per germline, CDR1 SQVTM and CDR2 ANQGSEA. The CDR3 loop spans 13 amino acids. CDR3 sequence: CSVGQEGYNEQFF. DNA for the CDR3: TGCAGCGTTGGACAGGAGGGCTACAATGAGCAGTTCTTC.

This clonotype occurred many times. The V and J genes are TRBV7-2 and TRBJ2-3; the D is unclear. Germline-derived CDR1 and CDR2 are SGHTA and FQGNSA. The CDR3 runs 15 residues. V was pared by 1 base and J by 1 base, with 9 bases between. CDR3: CASSLGVMGTDTQYF. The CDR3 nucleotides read TGTGCCAGCAGCTTAGGGGTTATGGGCACAGATACGCAGTATTTT.

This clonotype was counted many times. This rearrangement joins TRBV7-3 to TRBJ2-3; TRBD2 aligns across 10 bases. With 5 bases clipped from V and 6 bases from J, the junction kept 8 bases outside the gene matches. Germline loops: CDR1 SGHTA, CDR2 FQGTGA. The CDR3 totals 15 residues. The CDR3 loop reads CASSRSSGGADTQYF. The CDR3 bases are TGTGCCAGCAGCCGTTCAAGCGGGGGGGCCGATACGCAGTATTTT.

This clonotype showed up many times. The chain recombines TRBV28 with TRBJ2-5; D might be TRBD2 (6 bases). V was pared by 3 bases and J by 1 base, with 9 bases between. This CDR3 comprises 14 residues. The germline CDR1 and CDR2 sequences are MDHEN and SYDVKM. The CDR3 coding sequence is TGTGCCAGCAGTTTCGGACTATTCCAAGAGACCCAGTACTTC. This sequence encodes CASSFGLFQETQYF.

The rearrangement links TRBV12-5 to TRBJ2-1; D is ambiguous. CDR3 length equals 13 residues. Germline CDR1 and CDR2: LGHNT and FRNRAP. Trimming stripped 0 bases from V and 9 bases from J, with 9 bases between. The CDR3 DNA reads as TGTGCTAGTGGTTTGGTACTGGGGTTTGAGCAGTTCTTC. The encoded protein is CASGLVLGFEQFF. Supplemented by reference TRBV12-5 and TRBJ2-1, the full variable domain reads DARVTQTPRHKVTEMGQEVTMRCQPILGHNTVFWYRQTMMQGLELLAYFRNRAPLDDSGMPKDRFSAEMPDATLATLKIQPSEPRDSAVYFCASGLVLGFEQFFGPGTRLTVL.

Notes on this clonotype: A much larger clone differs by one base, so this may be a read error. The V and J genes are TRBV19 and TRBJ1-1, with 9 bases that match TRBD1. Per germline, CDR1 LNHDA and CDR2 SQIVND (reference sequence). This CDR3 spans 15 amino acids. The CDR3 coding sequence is TGTGTCAGTAGTAAAGGACAGGGGAGAGGCACTGAAGCTTTCTTT. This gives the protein CVSSKGQGRGTEAFF.

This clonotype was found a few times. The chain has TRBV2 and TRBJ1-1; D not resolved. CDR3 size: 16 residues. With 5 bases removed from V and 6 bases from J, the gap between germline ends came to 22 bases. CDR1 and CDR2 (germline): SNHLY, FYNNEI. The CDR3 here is CASSIQRNLLGSEAFF. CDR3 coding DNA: TGTGCCAGCAGTATTCAGAGGAACCTCTTGGGGTCTGAAGCTTTCTTT.

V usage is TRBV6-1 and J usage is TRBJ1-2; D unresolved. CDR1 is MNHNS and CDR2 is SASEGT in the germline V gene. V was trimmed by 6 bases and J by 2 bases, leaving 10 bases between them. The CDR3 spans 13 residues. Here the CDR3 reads CASRPTANYGYTF. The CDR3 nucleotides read TGTGCCAGCAGACCGACCGCAAACTATGGCTACACCTTC.

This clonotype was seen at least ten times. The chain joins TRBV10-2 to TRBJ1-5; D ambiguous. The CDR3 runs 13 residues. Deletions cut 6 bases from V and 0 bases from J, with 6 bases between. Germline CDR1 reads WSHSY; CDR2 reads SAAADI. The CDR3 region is CASSQNSNQPQHF. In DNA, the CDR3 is TGCGCCAGCAGCCAGAATAGCAATCAGCCCCAGCATTTT.

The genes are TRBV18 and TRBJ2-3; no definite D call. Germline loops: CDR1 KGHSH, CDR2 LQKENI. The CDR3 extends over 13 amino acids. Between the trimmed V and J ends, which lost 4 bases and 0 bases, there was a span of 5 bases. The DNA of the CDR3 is TGTGCCAGCTCACGACACAGCACAGATACGCAGTATTTT. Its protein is CASSRHSTDTQYF.

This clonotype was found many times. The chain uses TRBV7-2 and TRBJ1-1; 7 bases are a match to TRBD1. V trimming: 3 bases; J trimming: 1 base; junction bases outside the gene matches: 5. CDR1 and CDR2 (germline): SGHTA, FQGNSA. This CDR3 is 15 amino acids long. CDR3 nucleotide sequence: TGTGCCAGCAGCTTTCGGACAGGAGCGAACACTGAAGCTTTCTTT. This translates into CASSFRTGANTEAFF.

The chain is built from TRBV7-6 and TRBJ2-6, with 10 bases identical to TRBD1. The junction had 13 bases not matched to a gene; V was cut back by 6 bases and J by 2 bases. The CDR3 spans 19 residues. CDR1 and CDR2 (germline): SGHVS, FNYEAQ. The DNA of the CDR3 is TGTGCCAGCAGTGAGATGACCCGGGACAGGGGCCCTGGGGCCAACGTCCTGACTTTC. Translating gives CASSEMTRDRGPGANVLTF.

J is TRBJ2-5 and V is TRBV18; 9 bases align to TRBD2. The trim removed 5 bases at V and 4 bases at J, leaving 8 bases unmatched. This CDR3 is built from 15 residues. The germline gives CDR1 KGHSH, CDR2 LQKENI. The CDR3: CASSDVAGDRETQYF. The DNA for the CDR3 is TGTGCCAGCTCAGACGTAGCGGGAGATCGAGAGACCCAGTACTTC.